These T cell receptor beta chains were read from a single sample in a study of shared clonotypes between healthy human individuals. Using immunoSEQ multiplex PCR, the repertoire was profiled, and TCRdb retains in-frame clones only, with some absent. The sample has more than 2,000,000 clones; around nine tenths are singletons. The specimen sequenced was naive CD4+ T cells sorted from blood. The receptor set was obtained from a man between 18 and 35 years old in good health. CDR3s include the opening cysteine and the closing phenylalanine or tryptophan. D genes are given only for firm matches. A row's size may be missing; if present it is once, few, many or a size class.

D gene	clone size	V gene	J gene	CDR3 DNA	CDR3 protein
-	-	TRBV19	TRBJ2-5	TGTGCCAGTAGTATAGACCGACTCCATTGGGATGGCCAGTACTTC	CASSIDRLHWDGQYF
TRBD1	-	TRBV27	TRBJ1-6	TGTGCCAGCACCGCGGACAGGAGCTCCTATAATTCACCCCTCCACTTT	CASTADRSSYNSPLHF
TRBD2	-	TRBV6-5	TRBJ2-1	TGTGCCAGCAGTTACTCCGGGACTAGGGTGGAGCAGTTCTTC	CASSYSGTRVEQFF
-	-	TRBV5-6	TRBJ1-5	TGTGCCAGCAGCCGGAGGGGTAGCAATCAGCCCCAGCATTTT	CASSRRGSNQPQHF
-	-	TRBV27	TRBJ2-2	TGTGCCAGCAGTTTATGGGGGCAGGGACGCACCGGGGAGCTGTTTTTT	CASSLWGQGRTGELFF
-	-	TRBV19	TRBJ2-2	TGTGCCAGTAGAACAACCGGGACGGATCGACGCGGCACCGGGGAGCTGTTTTTT	CASRTTGTDRRGTGELFF
-	-	TRBV29-1	TRBJ1-6	TGCACCCTAGGGTTGTCTACGAATTCACCCCTCCACTTT	CTLGLSTNSPLHF
TRBD1	-	TRBV2	TRBJ2-2	TGTGCCAGCAGGGGACAGGGAGACACCGGGGAGCTGTTTTTT	CASRGQGDTGELFF
TRBD2	-	TRBV6-7	TRBJ2-2	TGTGCCAGCAGTTACTCAATAGCGGGAGGGGATAAAGCCGGGGAGCTGTTTTTT	CASSYSIAGGDKAGELFF
TRBD2	-	TRBV5-1	TRBJ2-5	TGCGCCAGCAGCTTGGGGTCTAGCGGACCCCAAGAGACCCAGTACTTC	CASSLGSSGPQETQYF
TRBD2	once	TRBV19	TRBJ2-2	TGTGCCAGTTCGACTAGCGGGAACACCGGGGAGCTGTTTTTT	CASSTSGNTGELFF
-	-	TRBV5-4	TRBJ2-3	TGTGCCAGCAGCCCTCAGGGCACAGATACGCAGTATTTT	CASSPQGTDTQYF
-	-	TRBV6-1	TRBJ2-5	TGTGCCAGCAGTGAAGCACCGGGACACAAGCAAGAGACCCAGTACTTC	CASSEAPGHKQETQYF
-	once	TRBV6-5	TRBJ1-2	TGTGCCAGCAGTTCCGCACCCTTGGACGGAGATGGCTACACCTTC	CASSSAPLDGDGYTF
-	-	TRBV6-6	TRBJ1-1	TGTGCCAGCAGTAGGGTGCCTGAAGCTTTCTTT	CASSRVPEAFF
TRBD2	-	TRBV7-2	TRBJ2-5	TGTGCCAGCAGCCTACTAGCGGGAACGGGGCTTTGGACCCAGTACTTC	CASSLLAGTGLWTQYF
-	few	TRBV28	TRBJ1-1	TGTGCCAGCAGCCCTGGGGCGAGGGGGAACACTGAAGCTTTCTTT	CASSPGARGNTEAFF
-	-	TRBV5-6	TRBJ2-1	TGTGCCAGCAGCTTATATTCGCGACCCAACAATGAGCAGTTCTTC	CASSLYSRPNNEQFF
-	-	TRBV5-1	TRBJ2-7	TGCGCCAGCAGCTTGGAGTTAGGGGCTGGGCAGTACTTC	CASSLELGAGQYF
-	once	TRBV5-1	TRBJ2-3	TGCGCCAGCAGCCCCGGGACTCTACACACAGATACGCAGTATTTT	CASSPGTLHTDTQYF
TRBD2	-	TRBV7-2	TRBJ2-5	TGTGCCAGCAGCTTTGACTTAGCGGGAGTGGAGACCCAGTACTTC	CASSFDLAGVETQYF
TRBD2	-	TRBV29-1	TRBJ2-2	TGCAGCGTTAGAGGGACTAGCAGCAACACCGGGGAGCTGTTTTTT	CSVRGTSSNTGELFF
-	-	TRBV6-1	TRBJ1-5	TGTGCCAGCAGGAGGGAGAAACAAACCCAACATTTT	CASRREKQTQHF
-	-	TRBV6-6	TRBJ2-5	TGTGCCAGCAGGAACAACGTCGCAGGGGTAGAGACCCAGTACTTC	CASRNNVAGVETQYF
-	-	TRBV6-1	TRBJ1-2	TGTGCCAGCAGTGAAGAGATGGCAGCATTCGGCTATGGCTACACCTTC	CASSEEMAAFGYGYTF
-	-	TRBV9	TRBJ2-7	TGTGCCAGCAGCGGCGGGACGGCCACCTACGAGCAGTACTTC	CASSGGTATYEQYF